These 4 T cell receptor beta chains came from one sample sequenced in a study of control samples from healthy donors and cancer patients. Generated by immunoSEQ multiplex PCR, the TCRdb table keeps only in-frame clones and is missing some. This sample carries about 410,000 clones, 80% to 95% of them seen once, and the ten largest clones take 6% to 7%. The sequenced sample was PBMCs. The receptors stem from a man between 35 and 55 years old with head and neck cancer.

CDR3 in amino acids: CASSYLGQVNTEAFF. In DNA form, the CDR3 reads TGTGCCAGCAGTTATCTGGGACAAGTGAACACTGAAGCTTTCTTT. V is TRBV6-2 or TRBV6-3 and J is TRBJ1-1; tentatively, D is TRBD1 (6 bases). The CDR3 has 15 residues. V was clipped by 3 bases and J by 0 bases, with 11 bases between them. CDR1 MNHEY and CDR2 SVGEGT come from the germline V gene.

V gene TRBV19 combines with J gene TRBJ2-1; D might be TRBD1 or TRBD2, each matching 5 bases. V was clipped by 10 bases and J by 15 bases, with 28 bases between them. The CDR3 is 14 amino acids. The germline CDR1 and CDR2 sequences are LNHDA and SQIVND (reference sequence). The CDR3 coding sequence is TGTGCCACCCGATCGGGTGGAGCGAATGGGGACCGGTTCTTC. It is translated as CATRSGGANGDRFF. The variable domain in full, with the rest retrieved from reference TRBV19 and TRBJ2-1, is DGGITQSPKYLFRKEGQNVTLSCEQNLNHDAMYWYRQDPGQGLRLIYYSQIVNDFQKGDIAEGYSVSREKKESFPLTVTSAQKNPTAFYLCATRSGGANGDRFFGPGTRLTVL.

This chain connects TRBV25-1 to TRBJ1-1; unclear D gene. The germline CDR1 and CDR2 sequences are MGHDK and SYGVNS. V gave up 5 bases and J gave up 0 bases, with 19 bases separating them. This CDR3 has 17 amino acids. CDR3: CASSYGPSENMNTEAFF. The CDR3 DNA reads TGTGCCAGCAGTTACGGGCCAAGTGAAAACATGAACACTGAAGCTTTCTTT.

The V gene is TRBV19, the J gene TRBJ2-7, with D possibly matching TRBD1 (5 bases). Looked up from germline, CDR1 is LNHDA and CDR2 is SQIVND (reference sequence). Trimming cost V 2 bases and J 6 bases, with 17 bases left between them. The CDR3 consists of 15 residues. The DNA of the CDR3 is TGTGCCAGTAGTATATCTAATCTCAGGGCGGCCGAGCAGTACTTC. Residues: CASSISNLRAAEQYF.